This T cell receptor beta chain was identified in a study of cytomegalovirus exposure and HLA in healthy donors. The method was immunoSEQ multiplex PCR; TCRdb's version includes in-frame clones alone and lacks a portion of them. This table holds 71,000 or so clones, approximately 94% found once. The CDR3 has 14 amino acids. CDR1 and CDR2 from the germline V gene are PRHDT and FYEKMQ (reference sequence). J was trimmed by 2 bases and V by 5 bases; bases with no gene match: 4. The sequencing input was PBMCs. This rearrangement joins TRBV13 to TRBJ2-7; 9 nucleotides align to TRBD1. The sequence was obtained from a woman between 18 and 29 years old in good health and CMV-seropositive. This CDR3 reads CASSQGTGPYEQYF. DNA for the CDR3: TGTGCCAGCAGCCAAGGGACAGGGCCCTACGAGCAGTACTTC. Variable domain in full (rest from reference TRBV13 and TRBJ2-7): AAGVIQSPRHLIKEKRETATLKCYPIPRHDTVYWYQQGPGQDPQFLISFYEKMQSDKGSIPDRFSAQQFSDYHSELNMSSLELGDSALYFCASSQGTGPYEQYFGPGTRLTVT.